What follows are 15 T cell receptor beta chains derived from one specimen sequenced in a study of cytomegalovirus exposure and HLA in healthy donors. PCR involved 60 Vbeta and 13 Jbeta primers. Here immunoSEQ multiplex PCR was the method, and the copy in TCRdb shows in-frame clones only, minus some. The sample carries about 140,000 clones, around 80% recorded once. Sequenced material: PBMCs. The receptors were sampled from a man in his forties or fifties in good health and CMV-seronegative.

The rearrangement joins TRBV18 to TRBJ2-7, with a possible D match to TRBD2 (7 bases). This CDR3 is 16 amino acids long. Germline V gene lookup returns CDR1 KGHSH and CDR2 LQKENI. Trimming stripped 1 base from V and 1 base from J, with 14 bases between. DNA for the CDR3: TGTGCCAGCTCACCACAAAGCGGGACACTATCCTACGAGCAGTACTTC. Translation gives CASSPQSGTLSYEQYF.

The chain uses TRBV7-2 and TRBJ1-1, with D possibly being TRBD1 (6 bases). The V end was cut by 5 bases, the J end by 0 bases, with 10 bases between. Germline V gene data show CDR1 as SGHTA and CDR2 as FQGNSA. This CDR3 is built from 14 residues. CDR3 protein: CASSPEGVNTEAFF. The CDR3 bases are TGTGCCAGCAGCCCCGAGGGGGTGAACACTGAAGCTTTCTTT.

V and J are TRBV5-1 and TRBJ2-2; TRBD2 is a possible D gene (6 bases). Germline V gives CDR1 SGHRS, CDR2 YFSETQ. CDR3 size: 14 residues. V lost 3 bases to trimming and J lost 8 bases, with 14 bases between them. The CDR3 loop reads CASSWGLDRGELFF. In DNA form, the CDR3 reads TGCGCCAGCAGCTGGGGACTGGATCGAGGGGAGCTGTTTTTT.

This chain uses TRBV7-2 with TRBJ2-7, with 9 positions matching TRBD1. CDR1 and CDR2 (germline): SGHTA, FQGNSA. The length of the CDR3 is 13 residues. The CDR3 reads CAAGPGQGYEQYF. CDR3 sequence (DNA): TGTGCAGCCGGGCCGGGACAGGGCTACGAGCAGTACTTC.

The chain combines TRBV7-9 with TRBJ1-3, with 7 bases lining up with TRBD1. Unmatched junction bases numbered 7, after V lost 4 bases and J lost 4 bases. CDR1 and CDR2 (germline): SEHNR, FQNEAQ (reference sequence). The CDR3 totals 15 residues. This CDR3 reads CASSSYDRDGNTIYF. In DNA, the CDR3 is TGTGCCAGCAGCTCTTACGACAGGGACGGAAACACCATATATTTT.

The V and J genes are TRBV5-1 and TRBJ1-6; TRBD1 agrees at 7 bases. Germline values: CDR1 SGHRS, CDR2 YFSETQ. The CDR3 loop spans 14 amino acids. With 0 bases clipped from V and 8 bases from J, the junction kept 2 bases outside the gene matches. The chain's CDR3 is CASSLDRGDSPLHF. The CDR3 bases are TGCGCCAGCAGCTTGGACAGGGGAGATTCACCCCTCCACTTT.

The chain employs TRBV6-5 and TRBJ1-1; maybe TRBD1 (5 bases). Germline CDR1 and CDR2: MNHEY and SVGAGI. CDR3 length: 15 amino acids. Trimming took 5 bases from V and 5 from J, leaving 18 bases between them. The CDR3 DNA reads as TGTGCCAGCAGTCCTCTTCAGGGAGGAGGGACTGAAGCTTTCTTT. It specifies CASSPLQGGGTEAFF.

V usage is TRBV28 and J usage is TRBJ2-7; 9 nucleotides agree with TRBD1. The V gene end was trimmed by 5 bases and the J gene end by 3 bases; junction bases not matched to a gene: 8. Germline loops: CDR1 MDHEN, CDR2 SYDVKM. The CDR3 runs 15 residues. The CDR3 is CASSPLDRGRYEQYF. The CDR3 nucleotides read TGTGCCAGCAGTCCTTTGGACAGGGGACGCTACGAGCAGTACTTC.

V is TRBV6-5 and J is TRBJ1-4, with D perhaps matching TRBD1 (6 bases). Germline V CDR1 and CDR2: MNHEY, SVGAGI. The CDR3 sequence is 15 residues long. Trimming shortened V by 2 bases and J by 7 bases, and 14 bases separated the two germline ends. In nucleotides, the CDR3 is TGTGCCAGCAGTTACGGGGCAGGGGAGGGTGAAAAACTGTTTTTT. This encodes CASSYGAGEGEKLFF.

CDR3 loop: CASDKQRLNTEAFF. CDR3 bases: TGTGCCAGCGATAAACAGAGATTGAACACTGAAGCTTTCTTT. The J gene is TRBJ1-1, the V gene TRBV25-1; D gene unclear. The germline CDR1 and CDR2 sequences are MGHDK and SYGVNS. The CDR3 is 14 amino acids. Trimming cost V 8 bases and J 0 bases, with 13 bases left between them.

V gene TRBV27 combines with J gene TRBJ2-1; D perhaps matches TRBD2 (6 bases). Germline V lookup: CDR1 MNHEY, CDR2 SMNVEV (reference sequence). There are 15 residues in the CDR3. The germline V and J ends were trimmed by 5 bases and 0 bases, with 11 bases remaining between them. CDR3 amino acids: CASSLRDFSYNEQFF. CDR3 in DNA: TGTGCCAGCAGTCTCCGGGACTTCTCCTACAATGAGCAGTTCTTC.

The chain recombines TRBV11-2 with TRBJ2-1; D might be TRBD1 (6 bases). V was clipped by 4 bases and J by 8 bases, with 15 bases between them. The CDR3 length is 14 residues. CDR1 is SGHAT, CDR2 FQNNGV, per germline. CDR3 nucleotide sequence: TGTGCCAGCAGCTCGTCCGGGACATATCATGAGCAGTTCTTC. It translates to CASSSSGTYHEQFF.

This clone has a handful of counts. The chain is built from TRBV23-1 and TRBJ1-5, with D possibly being TRBD1 (6 bases). TRBV23-1 is an open reading frame whose function is uncertain. V was pared by 2 bases and J by 3 bases, with 20 bases between. This CDR3 region has 18 residues. In DNA, the CDR3 is TGCGCCAGCAGTCAAAGCGGGGGGAAGGGGGGTCCCAATCAGCCCCAGCATTTT. Protein product: CASSQSGGKGGPNQPQHF.

V and J are TRBV7-2 and TRBJ2-1, with 9 positions matching TRBD1. This CDR3 has 15 residues. Germline loops: CDR1 SGHTA, CDR2 FQGNSA. The ends lost 1 base at V and 8 bases at J; junction bases unmatched: 6. DNA for the CDR3: TGTGCCAGCAGCTTAGGAAGGACAGGGGCCGATGAGCAGTTCTTC. It encodes CASSLGRTGADEQFF.

The rearrangement links TRBV5-4 to TRBJ2-7, with TRBD2 as a possible D gene (5 bases). Per germline, CDR1 SGHNT and CDR2 YYREEE (reference sequence). V lost 2 bases and J lost 4, with 16 bases in between. The CDR3 runs 15 residues. The CDR3 DNA sequence: TGTGCCAGCAGCTTAGGAGGCGATAGAGGTTACGAGCAGTACTTC. Encoded protein: CASSLGGDRGYEQYF.